These T cell receptor beta chains were read from a single sample in a study of cytomegalovirus exposure and HLA in healthy donors. The assay was immunoSEQ multiplex PCR, and TCRdb's table has in-frame clones only and misses some. The sample contains roughly 200,000 clones, over 75% of which appear only once. The sequenced sample consisted of PBMCs. These TCRs come from a man in his fifties or sixties in good health and CMV-seronegative. Each CDR3 is given with its conserved first and last residue. Fields, in order: V gene, clone size, J gene, D gene, CDR3 protein, CDR3 DNA. The D gene is left open where the match is weak. Some rows have no size entry. The others give once, few or many, or a class for an expanded clone.

TRBV2	NA	TRBJ1-1	NA	CASTIAGRNPEAFF	TGTGCCAGCACCATCGCGGGTCGGAACCCTGAAGCTTTCTTT
TRBV10-3	NA	TRBJ2-7	NA	CAIGRDTYEQYF	TGTGCCATCGGCCGGGACACCTACGAGCAGTACTTC
TRBV9	NA	TRBJ1-1	TRBD1	CASSVVAGGSEAFF	TGTGCCAGCAGCGTAGTGGCAGGGGGCTCTGAAGCTTTCTTT
TRBV7-2	once	TRBJ2-1	NA	CASSSGVFEQFF	TGTGCCAGCAGCTCGGGGGTGTTCGAGCAGTTCTTC
TRBV6-6	NA	TRBJ2-5	NA	CASSYLETQYF	TGTGCCAGCAGTTACCTTGAGACCCAGTACTTC
TRBV29-1	few	TRBJ1-2	TRBD1	CSISDRGPYGYPF	TGCAGCATCTCGGACAGGGGCCCCTATGGCTACCCCTTC
TRBV7-9	NA	TRBJ2-5	TRBD1	CASSPLGRGETQYF	TGTGCCAGCAGCCCCCTTGGCAGGGGGGAGACCCAGTACTTC
TRBV19	NA	TRBJ2-7	NA	CASSIYGSSYEQYF	TGTGCCAGTAGTATCTATGGGAGCTCCTACGAGCAGTACTTC
TRBV6-5	NA	TRBJ1-5	NA	CASSLRGQWDQPQHF	TGTGCCAGCAGTCTTAGGGGACAATGGGACCAGCCCCAGCATTTT
TRBV5-1	NA	TRBJ2-5	NA	CASSREEETQYF	TGCGCCAGCAGTCGAGAGGAGGAGACCCAGTACTTC
TRBV25-1	NA	TRBJ2-5	TRBD2	CASSLPSGLQETQYF	TGTGCCAGCAGTCTTCCTAGCGGATTACAAGAGACCCAGTACTTC
TRBV11-2	NA	TRBJ2-3	TRBD2	CASSSGTSGSTDTQYF	TGTGCCAGCAGCTCAGGGACTAGCGGAAGCACAGATACGCAGTATTTT
TRBV28	NA	TRBJ2-3	NA	CASPTLAWPNQGGTDTQYF	TGTGCCAGCCCCACCCTCGCGTGGCCAAACCAAGGAGGCACAGATACGCAGTATTTT
TRBV6-5	NA	TRBJ2-5	NA	CASGRLQETQYF	TGTGCCAGCGGAAGACTACAAGAGACCCAGTACTTC
TRBV5-1	NA	TRBJ2-7	TRBD2	CASSLASGATYEQYF	TGCGCCAGCAGCTTGGCCAGCGGGGCCACCTACGAGCAGTACTTC
TRBV7-6	NA	TRBJ2-2	TRBD2	CASSLSRGRGAGELFF	TGTGCCAGCAGCTTGTCGCGCGGGAGAGGGGCCGGGGAGCTGTTTTTT
TRBV7-9	once	TRBJ2-1	NA	CASSPIHESSYNEQFF	TGTGCCAGCAGCCCGATCCACGAGAGCTCCTACAATGAGCAGTTCTTC
TRBV9	NA	TRBJ1-2	TRBD1	CASSVAGQGRGGYTF	TGTGCCAGCAGCGTAGCAGGACAGGGGAGGGGCGGCTACACCTTC
TRBV7-9	NA	TRBJ1-2	TRBD1	CASSLGQSYGYPF	TGTGCCAGCAGCCTGGGACAGAGCTATGGCTACCCCTTC
TRBV7-3	NA	TRBJ2-7	NA	CASSLGGGYYEQYF	TGTGCCAGCAGCTTAGGCGGCGGTTACTACGAGCAGTACTTC
TRBV19	NA	TRBJ2-2	NA	CASRNRDITTWELFF	TGTGCCAGTAGGAACCGGGACATTACAACCTGGGAGCTGTTTTTT
TRBV30	NA	TRBJ2-2	NA	CAWNPPGPDDTGELFF	TGTGCCTGGAATCCTCCAGGCCCAGACGACACCGGGGAGCTGTTTTTT
TRBV19	NA	TRBJ1-1	TRBD1	CASSIGGTGRRTFF	TGTGCCAGTAGTATCGGGGGGACAGGGCGTCGGACTTTCTTT
TRBV6-6	NA	TRBJ1-5	TRBD1	CASSHDRGNQPQHF	TGTGCCAGCAGCCACGACAGGGGGAATCAGCCCCAGCATTTT
TRBV6-5	few	TRBJ1-4	TRBD1	CASSRGQGNEKLFF	TGTGCCAGCAGCCGCGGACAGGGGAATGAAAAACTGTTTTTT
TRBV28	NA	TRBJ2-7	NA	CASRSRGTWYEQYF	TGTGCCAGCAGGTCGCGCGGGACTTGGTACGAGCAGTACTTC
TRBV2	NA	TRBJ2-1	NA	CASSLSSYNEQFF	TGTGCCAGCAGTCTGAGCTCCTACAATGAGCAGTTCTTC
TRBV25-1	NA	TRBJ2-7	TRBD2	CASSELTSGRYEQYF	TGTGCCAGCAGTGAATTGACTAGCGGGAGATACGAGCAGTACTTC
TRBV7-9	NA	TRBJ1-2	NA	CASSLGPSVTYGYTF	TGTGCCAGCAGCTTAGGCCCAAGCGTAACTTATGGCTACACCTTC
TRBV7-6	NA	TRBJ2-7	NA	CASSLAETGPYEQYF	TGTGCCAGCAGCTTAGCCGAGACAGGCCCCTACGAGCAGTACTTC
TRBV23-1	NA	TRBJ2-7	NA	CASSQTRYEQYF	TGCGCCAGCAGTCAAACCCGGTACGAGCAGTACTTC
TRBV6-5	NA	TRBJ2-7	TRBD2	CASSTLLAGVDEQYF	TGTGCCAGCAGTACACTTCTAGCGGGAGTAGACGAGCAGTACTTC
TRBV6-4	few	TRBJ1-1	NA	CASSSTLNTEAFF	TGTGCCAGCAGTTCGACACTGAACACTGAAGCTTTCTTT
TRBV6-5	NA	TRBJ1-6	TRBD1	CASSYSTGRGNSPLNF	TGTGCCAGCAGTTACTCGACGGGCAGGGGGAATTCACCCCTCAACTTT
TRBV10-3	few	TRBJ2-2	NA	CAISAQGIETGELFF	TGTGCCATCAGTGCGCAGGGAATAGAAACCGGGGAGCTGTTTTTT
TRBV5-1	NA	TRBJ2-3	NA	CASNPGGADTQYF	TGCGCCAGCAACCCAGGAGGGGCAGATACGCAGTATTTT
TRBV19	NA	TRBJ2-7	NA	CASSISLTLTYEQYF	TGTGCCAGTAGTATCTCCCTGACACTTACCTACGAGCAGTACTTC
TRBV29-1	NA	TRBJ2-5	NA	CSVAQVQETQYF	TGCAGCGTTGCCCAGGTACAAGAGACCCAGTACTTC
TRBV18	NA	TRBJ2-1	NA	CASSLRQVQKSYNEQFF	TGTGCCAGCTCACTTCGACAGGTACAAAAGTCCTACAATGAGCAGTTCTTC
TRBV5-1	NA	TRBJ2-3	NA	CASSLEGFRSDTQYF	TGCGCCAGCAGCTTGGAGGGGTTTCGATCAGATACGCAGTATTTT
TRBV6-1	NA	TRBJ2-7	TRBD1	CASELTGGYEQYF	TGTGCCAGCGAGTTAACAGGGGGCTACGAGCAGTACTTC
TRBV12-5	NA	TRBJ1-3	NA	CASGLDTGNTIYF	TGTGCTAGTGGTTTGGACACCGGAAACACCATATATTTT
TRBV4-2	NA	TRBJ2-7	NA	CASSPTSTYEQYF	TGTGCCAGCAGCCCTACTAGTACCTACGAGCAGTACTTC
TRBV6-5	NA	TRBJ2-3	NA	CASSGRDSFTDTQYF	TGTGCCAGCAGCGGACGGGACTCTTTTACAGATACGCAGTATTTT
TRBV10-3	NA	TRBJ2-5	NA	CAISEYGSETQYF	TGTGCCATCAGTGAATACGGGAGCGAGACCCAGTACTTC
TRBV5-1	NA	TRBJ1-1	NA	CASRTGVNTEAFF	TGCGCCAGCAGGACAGGAGTGAACACTGAAGCTTTCTTT
TRBV28	NA	TRBJ1-2	NA	CAIQAPGYYGYTF	TGTGCCATCCAAGCTCCAGGGTACTATGGCTACACCTTC
TRBV29-1	NA	TRBJ2-7	TRBD1	CSATGTGGSYEQYF	TGCAGCGCCACCGGGACAGGGGGATCCTACGAGCAGTACTTC
TRBV5-1	NA	TRBJ1-6	TRBD1	CASSPGQGGPNSPLHF	TGCGCCAGCAGCCCGGGACAGGGAGGCCCTAATTCACCCCTCCACTTT
TRBV6-1	NA	TRBJ1-5	TRBD1	CASSRQGQPQHF	TGTGCCAGCAGTCGACAGGGCCAGCCCCAGCATTTT
TRBV10-3	NA	TRBJ1-2	NA	CATKIGGFGYTF	TGTGCCACCAAAATCGGAGGGTTTGGCTACACCTTC
TRBV18	NA	TRBJ2-7	NA	CASSPTTPGEQYF	TGTGCCAGCTCACCTACCACGCCCGGTGAGCAGTACTTC
TRBV7-9	NA	TRBJ2-5	TRBD1	CASSNPWTGQETQYF	TGTGCCAGCAGCAATCCTTGGACAGGACAAGAGACCCAGTACTTC
TRBV6-6	NA	TRBJ2-2	NA	CASGGTGELFF	TGTGCCAGCGGCGGAACCGGGGAGCTGTTTTTT
TRBV12-5	NA	TRBJ1-2	NA	CASGLSGVSEGYTF	TGTGCTAGTGGTTTGTCGGGGGTGAGTGAAGGCTACACCTTC
TRBV11-2	NA	TRBJ1-1	TRBD1	CASSLWTGENTEAFF	TGTGCCAGCAGCCTGTGGACAGGTGAGAACACTGAAGCTTTCTTT
TRBV27	few	TRBJ1-1	TRBD1	CASQRQGAKTEAFF	TGTGCCAGCCAACGACAGGGGGCGAAGACTGAAGCTTTCTTT
TRBV5-1	few	TRBJ2-3	TRBD2	CASSRPGGQADTQYF	TGCGCCAGCAGCCGACCGGGGGGGCAGGCAGATACGCAGTATTTT
TRBV14	NA	TRBJ2-7	NA	CASSQEERQFRIQYF	TGTGCCAGCAGCCAAGAAGAAAGACAGTTTCGGATTCAGTACTTC
TRBV7-6	NA	TRBJ1-2	TRBD1	CASSLDDRGYGYPF	TGTGCCAGCAGCTTAGATGACAGGGGGTATGGCTACCCCTTC